This T cell receptor (beta chain) was profiled in a study of blood T cell repertoires in COVID-19. About the research overall: Collection of acute and convalescent COVID-19 samples took place in the United States, Italy and Spain.

Per germline, CDR1 SGHNT and CDR2 YYREEE (reference sequence). The CDR3 is 13 amino acids. Unmatched junction bases numbered 0, after V lost 5 bases and J lost 1 base. Study processing details: Estimation of nucleated cell counts relied on the amplification of reference gene primers. Measured with immunoSEQ multiplex PCR; TCRdb has only the in-frame clones, and not every one. Clone size and the V and J calls come from that table; the DNA yielded D and trimming. The sample holds about 84,000 clones, about 83% seen once. V usage is TRBV5-4 and J usage is TRBJ2-3; 8 bases are a match to TRBD2. The material sequenced was peripheral blood. The receptor was isolated from a man at least 80 years old with active or convalescent COVID-19. CDR3: CASRAGGTDTQYF. CDR3 coding DNA: TGTGCCAGCAGAGCGGGGGGCACAGATACGCAGTATTTT.